A single sample is the source of the 32 T cell receptor beta chains below, sequenced in a study of blood T cell repertoires in COVID-19. Profiling relied on immunoSEQ multiplex PCR, and the TCRdb table lists in-frame clones only, not all of them. In the table there are over 200,000 clones, almost 90% of which are singletons. Sample: peripheral blood. The receptors here all came from a man aged 18 to 30 with active or convalescent COVID-19.

This chain connects TRBV19 to TRBJ1-4; 8 bases fit TRBD1. J lost 4 bases, V lost 4 bases, and 5 bases had no gene match. The germline CDR1 and CDR2 sequences are LNHDA and SQIVND (reference sequence). The CDR3 is made up of 15 amino acids. The CDR3 coding sequence is TGTGCCAGTAGTACCCGGACAGGGAATAATGAAAAACTGTTTTTT. Its translation: CASSTRTGNNEKLFF.

V gene TRBV30 combines with J gene TRBJ2-3; D is unclear. The CDR3 consists of 16 residues. Trimming removed 0 bases at V and 0 bases at J, with 13 bases between. Germline-derived CDR1 and CDR2 are GTSNPN and SVGIG (reference sequence). The CDR3 loop reads CAWSVDGFGSTDTQYF. The DNA for the CDR3 is TGTGCCTGGAGTGTGGATGGCTTCGGGAGCACAGATACGCAGTATTTT.

The V call is TRBV19, the J call TRBJ2-2, with a weak D call TRBD1 (6 bases). This CDR3 is built from 16 residues. Deletions cut 3 bases from V and 7 bases from J, with 18 bases between. Germline V gives CDR1 LNHDA, CDR2 SQIVND (reference sequence). CDR3 coding DNA: TGTGCCAGTAGTATTCTTGGGGGCCGATCGGGCGGGGAGCTGTTTTTT. Its protein product is CASSILGGRSGGELFF.

The CDR3 is CASSEWELGNEQFF. The CDR3 DNA sequence: TGCGCCAGCAGTGAGTGGGAGCTTGGAAATGAGCAGTTCTTC. This chain uses TRBV10-1 with TRBJ2-1; D is perhaps TRBD2 (5 bases). V was trimmed by 1 base and J by 7 bases, leaving 11 bases between them. Germline CDR1 WNHNN, CDR2 SYGVQD (reference sequence). The CDR3 totals 14 residues.

The chain combines TRBV5-4 with TRBJ1-1, with 7 bases lining up with TRBD1. The trim removed 0 bases at V and 4 bases at J, leaving 6 bases unmatched. The CDR3 consists of 15 residues. The germline V gene has CDR1 SGHNT and CDR2 YYREEE (reference sequence). The CDR3 here is CASSLGGAGGTEAFF. For the CDR3, the DNA is TGTGCCAGCAGCTTGGGGGGCGCAGGGGGCACTGAAGCTTTCTTT.

This chain uses TRBV6-5 with TRBJ1-1; TRBD1 matches at 7 bases. Trimming at V came to 2 bases and at J to 5 bases, leaving 5 bases not matched to a gene. The CDR3 spans 14 residues. Germline CDR1 reads MNHEY; CDR2 reads SVGAGI. The CDR3 DNA is TGTGCCAGCAGTTACAGGGGACAGCGGACTGAAGCTTTCTTT. This codes for CASSYRGQRTEAFF.

The gene calls are TRBV30 and TRBJ2-5; the match to TRBD2 covers 10 bases. The CDR3 runs to 16 residues. With V trimmed by 3 bases and J by 3 bases, 10 bases remained unmatched. CDR1 and CDR2 (germline): GTSNPN, SVGIG (reference sequence). In nucleotides, the CDR3 is TGTGCCTGGAGCCACTCTTTCGGGACTAGCGAAGAGACCCAGTACTTC. This encodes CAWSHSFGTSEETQYF.

This clone showed up just once. The rearrangement joins TRBV28 to TRBJ1-2; D may be TRBD1 (5 bases). Germline V gene data show CDR1 as MDHEN and CDR2 as SYDVKM. The V and J ends lost 2 bases and 3 bases respectively, with 10 bases between them. The CDR3 length is 14 residues. CDR3 region: CASSLAGGYYGYTF. The CDR3 DNA is TGTGCCAGCAGTTTAGCGGGGGGTTACTATGGCTACACCTTC.

V and J are TRBV9 and TRBJ2-1; possibly TRBD2 for D (6 bases). There are 16 residues in the CDR3. Trimming shortened V by 0 bases and J by 0 bases, and 10 bases separated the two germline ends. From germline, CDR1 is SGDLS and CDR2 YYNGEE. CDR3 sequence: CASSVDAGSSYNEQFF. The CDR3 coding sequence is TGTGCCAGCAGCGTAGATGCGGGGAGCTCCTACAATGAGCAGTTCTTC.

The chain combines TRBV28 with TRBJ1-3; TRBD1 agrees at 8 bases. Per germline, CDR1 MDHEN and CDR2 SYDVKM. This CDR3 contains 17 residues. Unmatched junction bases numbered 7, after V lost 3 bases and J lost 0 bases. The CDR3 region has the DNA TGTGCCAGCAGTTTTCCGGGACAGGCTGACTCTGGAAACACCATATATTTT. Protein sequence: CASSFPGQADSGNTIYF. Drawing the rest from reference TRBV28 and TRBJ1-3, the complete variable domain is DVKVTQSSRYLVKRTGEKVFLECVQDMDHENMFWYRQDPGLGLRLIYFSYDVKMKEKGDIPEGYSVSREKKERFSLILESASTNQTSMYLCASSFPGQADSGNTIYFGEGSWLTVV.

V and J are TRBV28 and TRBJ1-1; tentative D call: TRBD1 (5 bases). In germline, CDR1 is MDHEN, CDR2 SYDVKM. The CDR3 runs to 14 residues. The V end was cut by 4 bases, the J end by 6 bases, with 15 bases between. The CDR3 DNA reads as TGTGCCAGCAGTTGGGGACTCTTGGGGGCTGAAGCTTTCTTT. This sequence encodes CASSWGLLGAEAFF.

V is TRBV5-1 and J is TRBJ2-3; D not resolved. V gave up 0 bases and J gave up 2 bases, with 7 bases separating them. The CDR3 is made up of 14 amino acids. Germline V gene sequence: CDR1 SGHRS, CDR2 YFSETQ. For the CDR3, the DNA is TGCGCCAGCAGCTTGGCTAGTATCACAGATACGCAGTATTTT. Translation: CASSLASITDTQYF.

V usage is TRBV5-8 and J usage is TRBJ2-7; 11 nucleotides match TRBD2. Germline assignment: CDR1 SGHTS and CDR2 YDEGEE. The CDR3 extends over 17 amino acids. V lost 2 bases to trimming and J lost 1 base; unmatched junction nucleotides: 8. The CDR3 sequence is CASSFTSGSQDSYEQYF. The CDR3 DNA reads TGTGCCAGCAGCTTTACTAGCGGGAGCCAGGATTCCTACGAGCAGTACTTC.

This clone was picked up one time. This chain joins TRBV30 and TRBJ1-1, with D possibly TRBD1 on 5 matching bases. The V and J ends lost 3 bases and 1 base respectively, with 15 bases between them. CDR3 size: 15 residues. Germline CDR1 is GTSNPN and CDR2 is SVGIG (reference sequence). The CDR3 coding sequence is TGTGCCTGGAGGAATCCCCAGGGAGGGAACACTGAAGCTTTCTTT. Translation: CAWRNPQGGNTEAFF.

The chain has TRBV19 and TRBJ2-7, with 11 bases that match TRBD1. V was pared by 5 bases and J by 4 bases, with 7 bases of the junction left unmatched. The germline gives CDR1 LNHDA, CDR2 SQIVND (reference sequence). The CDR3 is made up of 15 amino acids. The CDR3 is CASSSAGTGGYEQYF. For the CDR3, the DNA is TGTGCCAGTAGTTCAGCCGGGACAGGGGGATACGAGCAGTACTTC.

This chain uses TRBV7-2 with TRBJ1-2; 7 nucleotides line up with TRBD1. V shed 0 bases, J shed 4 bases, and the junction held 5 bases outside the gene matches. Per germline, CDR1 SGHTA and CDR2 FQGNSA. CDR3 size: 15 residues. The CDR3 nucleotides read TGTGCCAGCAGCTTAGCGACAGGGAATGGCTATGGCTACACCTTC. Its protein product is CASSLATGNGYGYTF. The entire variable domain, with the rest obtained from reference TRBV7-2 and TRBJ1-2, is as follows: GAGVSQSPSNKVTEKGKDVELRCDPISGHTALYWYRQSLGQGLEFLIYFQGNSAPDKSGLPSDRFSAERTGGSVSTLTIQRTQQEDSAVYLCASSLATGNGYGYTFGSGTRLTVV.

CDR3 bases: TGTGCCAGCAGCTTCCCGGGCAGGGGAAACTATGGCTACACCTTC. This codes for CASSFPGRGNYGYTF. This chain uses TRBV11-2 with TRBJ1-2; weak D call: TRBD1 (6 bases). The CDR3 consists of 15 residues. Trimming pared 3 bases from V and 2 bases from J, leaving 13 bases between. Germline CDR1 and CDR2: SGHAT and FQNNGV.

The J gene is TRBJ1-2, the V gene TRBV28, with D unclear. Germline loops: CDR1 MDHEN, CDR2 SYDVKM. Trimming took off 4 bases at V and 4 bases at J, with 7 bases between the two ends. This CDR3 has 12 residues. The CDR3 reads CASSSGSYGYTF. The CDR3 DNA sequence: TGTGCCAGCAGTTCCGGTAGCTATGGCTACACCTTC.

The V call is TRBV6-1, the J call TRBJ1-2, with D perhaps TRBD1 (5 bases). Germline values: CDR1 MNHNS, CDR2 SASEGT. The V end lost 2 bases, the J end lost 8 bases, and 18 bases lay between the germline ends. CDR3 size: 15 residues. Here the CDR3 reads CASSEYVELSGGYTF. CDR3 DNA sequence: TGTGCCAGCAGTGAATACGTGGAGCTATCAGGGGGCTACACCTTC.

This chain uses TRBV19 with TRBJ2-5, with TRBD2 identical over 10 bases. V dropped 4 bases and J dropped 3; count of bases not matched to a gene: 2. This CDR3 contains 14 residues. Germline CDR1 reads LNHDA; CDR2 reads SQIVND (reference sequence). The CDR3 reads CASSTTSGKETQYF. The CDR3 DNA reads TGTGCCAGTAGTACAACTAGCGGGAAAGAGACCCAGTACTTC. The full variable domain, its missing parts supplied by reference TRBV19 and TRBJ2-5, is DGGITQSPKYLFRKEGQNVTLSCEQNLNHDAMYWYRQDPGQGLRLIYYSQIVNDFQKGDIAEGYSVSREKKESFPLTVTSAQKNPTAFYLCASSTTSGKETQYFGPGTRLLVL.

In this sample, this clone turned up once. The rearrangement joins TRBV5-1 to TRBJ1-2; possibly TRBD1 for D (5 bases). Looked up from germline, CDR1 is SGHRS and CDR2 is YFSETQ. This CDR3 has 14 residues. Between the trimmed V and J ends, which lost 3 bases and 6 bases, there was a span of 15 bases. The DNA for the CDR3 is TGCGCCAGCAGCTCCGACAGTGCCCTTGATGGCTACACCTTC. Translated: CASSSDSALDGYTF.

This sequence joins TRBV4-2 and TRBJ1-6, with TRBD1 identical over 9 bases. Germline trimming cut 3 bases from V and 10 bases from J; bases unmatched to any gene: 10. CDR1 and CDR2 from the germline V gene are LGHNA and YNFKEQ. This CDR3 is built from 16 residues. CDR3 loop: CASSHTDRGVWSPLHF. CDR3 DNA: TGTGCCAGCAGCCATACAGACAGGGGGGTCTGGTCACCCCTCCACTTT.

This chain uses TRBV24-1 with TRBJ1-4, with D uncertain. Germline assignment: CDR1 KGHDR and CDR2 SFDVKD. V lost 4 bases to trimming and J lost 8 bases, with 16 bases between them. This CDR3 is 15 amino acids long. CDR3 sequence reads: CATSDRSPGSEKLFF. The CDR3, as DNA: TGTGCCACCAGTGACCGCTCCCCGGGTAGCGAAAAACTGTTTTTT.

V usage is TRBV27 and J usage is TRBJ1-2; D gene uncertain. In germline, CDR1 is MNHEY, CDR2 SMNVEV (reference sequence). CDR3 length: 18 residues. V was trimmed by 3 bases and J by 6 bases, leaving 26 bases between them. The CDR3 coding sequence is TGTGCCAGCAGTTTGACATTAGTGGGTCGGCTCGAGTGGGATGGCTACACCTTC. Translating it yields CASSLTLVGRLEWDGYTF.

CDR3 protein: CASSLGVGTDSYNEQFF. The CDR3 nucleotides are TGTGCCAGCAGCTTAGGCGTTGGGACAGACTCCTACAATGAGCAGTTCTTC. The chain joins TRBV28 to TRBJ2-1; TRBD1 matches 7 bases. The CDR3 has 17 amino acids. V shed 6 bases and J 0 bases; nucleotides not matched to a gene: 11. Germline CDR1 reads MDHEN; CDR2 reads SYDVKM.

V gene TRBV5-6 combines with J gene TRBJ2-7, with D possibly matching TRBD1 (6 bases). There are 14 residues in the CDR3. Germline CDR1 SGHDT, CDR2 YYEEEE. V was pared by 0 bases and J by 6 bases, with 13 bases between. The CDR3 sequence: CASSLVQGISEQYF. CDR3 coding DNA: TGTGCCAGCAGCTTGGTACAGGGTATTAGCGAGCAGTACTTC. Using reference TRBV5-6 and TRBJ2-7 for the parts outside the CDR3, the full variable domain is DAGVTQSPTHLIKTRGQQVTLRCSPKSGHDTVSWYQQALGQGPQFIFQYYEEEERQRGNFPDRFSGHQFPNYSSELNVNALLLGDSALYLCASSLVQGISEQYFGPGTRLTVT.

V gene TRBV9 combines with J gene TRBJ2-7, with 8 bases matching TRBD1. With V trimmed by 3 bases and J by 6 bases, 8 bases remained unmatched. The CDR3 runs to 14 residues. Germline loops: CDR1 SGDLS, CDR2 YYNGEE. The CDR3 reads CASSARTGQSEQYF. DNA of the CDR3: TGTGCCAGCAGCGCCCGGACAGGGCAGTCCGAGCAGTACTTC. The variable domain in full, with the rest retrieved from reference TRBV9 and TRBJ2-7, is DSGVTQTPKHLITATGQRVTLRCSPRSGDLSVYWYQQSLDQGLQFLIQYYNGEERAKGNILERFSAQQFPDLHSELNLSSLELGDSALYFCASSARTGQSEQYFGPGTRLTVT.

The genes are TRBV19 and TRBJ2-3; TRBD2 aligns across 8 bases. J lost 4 bases, V lost 7 bases, and 10 bases had no gene match. Germline V gives CDR1 LNHDA, CDR2 SQIVND (reference sequence). The CDR3 spans 15 residues. The CDR3 spells CASIPSGSSADTQYF. CDR3 sequence (DNA): TGTGCCAGTATCCCCAGCGGGAGTTCGGCAGATACGCAGTATTTT.

The chain recombines TRBV6-6 with TRBJ2-5; D gene ambiguous. The CDR3 is 11 residues long. Germline CDR1 MNHNY, CDR2 SVGAGI (reference sequence). V lost 4 bases to trimming and J lost 5 bases, with 5 bases between them. The CDR3 sequence: CASSSAETQYF. CDR3 nucleotide sequence: TGTGCCAGCAGTTCCGCGGAGACCCAGTACTTC.

This clone has just a few counts. The chain combines TRBV6-2 or TRBV6-3 with TRBJ2-7, with D tentatively TRBD2 (5 bases). Trimming took off 2 bases at V and 2 bases at J, with 7 bases between the two ends. The CDR3 covers 13 residues. Germline CDR1 and CDR2: MNHEY and SVGEGT. In DNA form, the CDR3 reads TGTGCCAGCAGTTACGGACTGACCTACGAGCAGTACTTC. Residues: CASSYGLTYEQYF.

This chain connects TRBV24-1 to TRBJ2-3; TRBD2 agrees at 14 bases. Germline V lookup: CDR1 KGHDR, CDR2 SFDVKD. There are 17 residues in the CDR3. Losses at the gene ends were 7 bases for V and 2 bases for J; bases not matched to a gene: 7. CDR3 residues: CATSGTSGSTATDTQYF. The DNA for the CDR3 is TGTGCCACCAGCGGGACTAGCGGGAGTACTGCCACAGATACGCAGTATTTT.

This clone has a single count. This chain links TRBV27 with TRBJ2-1, with 10 bases matching TRBD1. The CDR3 spans 14 residues. With 6 bases clipped from V and 5 bases from J, the junction kept 4 bases outside the gene matches. The V gene's germline CDR1 is MNHEY and CDR2 SMNVEV (reference sequence). DNA for the CDR3: TGTGCCAGCAGATTGACAGGGGGCAACAATGAGCAGTTCTTC. Translating gives CASRLTGGNNEQFF.